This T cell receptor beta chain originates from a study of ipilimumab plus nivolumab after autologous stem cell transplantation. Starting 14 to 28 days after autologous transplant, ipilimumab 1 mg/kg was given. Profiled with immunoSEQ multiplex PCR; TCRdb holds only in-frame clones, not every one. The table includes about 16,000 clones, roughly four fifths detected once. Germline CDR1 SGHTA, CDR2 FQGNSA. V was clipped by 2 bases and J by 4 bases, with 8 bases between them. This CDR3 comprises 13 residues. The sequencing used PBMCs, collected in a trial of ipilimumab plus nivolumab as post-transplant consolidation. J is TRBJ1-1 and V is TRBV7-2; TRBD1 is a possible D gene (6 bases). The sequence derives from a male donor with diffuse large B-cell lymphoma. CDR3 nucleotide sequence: TGTGCCAGCAGCTTACAGGGGAGCACTGAAGCTTTCTTT. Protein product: CASSLQGSTEAFF.